One sample yielded the 25 T cell receptor beta chains listed below, sequenced in a study of type 1 and type 2 diabetes patients. PCR was run on genomic DNA. A primer set of 30 forward and 13 reverse primers amplified the CDR3. TCRdb ran MiXCR on the multiplex PCR reads and lists one entry per CDR3 protein. The repertoire has around 300,000 distinct CDR3 sequences, approximately 50% of them found once; the top ten carry roughly an eighth. The sample was peripheral blood mononuclear cells (PBMCs). These TCRs come from a man younger than 35 with type 2 diabetes.

V and J are TRBV20-1 and TRBJ2-5; D tentatively reads TRBD1 or TRBD2 (5 bases each). This CDR3 region has 14 residues. V was shortened by 1 base and J by 7 bases, with 16 bases between the two germline ends. Germline V CDR1 and CDR2: DFQATT, SNEGSKA (reference sequence). CDR3 sequence reads: CSARARGTEGTQYF. CDR3 nucleotide sequence: TGCAGTGCTAGAGCTAGAGGGACGGAAGGGACCCAGTACTTC.

In the case of this clonotype: A much more abundant neighbour one base away suggests this may be a read error. This rearrangement joins TRBV2 to TRBJ1-2; no firm D call. The V end lost 4 bases, the J end lost 7 bases, and 4 bases lay between the germline ends. Germline CDR1 is SNHLY and CDR2 is FYNNEI. This CDR3 comprises 10 residues. The CDR3: CASSGGGYTF. The CDR3 DNA reads as TGTGCCAGCAGTGGGGGTGGCTACACCTTC.

V is TRBV24-1 and J is TRBJ1-4; D is unclear. V gave up 2 bases and J gave up 0 bases, with 3 bases separating them. The germline gives CDR1 KGHDR, CDR2 SFDVKD. CDR3 length: 14 residues. This chain's CDR3 is CATSDSATNEKLFF. The CDR3 DNA is TGTGCCACCAGTGATTCTGCAACTAATGAAAAACTGTTTTTT.

The V call is TRBV7-3, the J call TRBJ2-7; 7 nucleotides match TRBD1. The CDR3 is 15 residues long. CDR1 is SGHTA and CDR2 is FQGTGA in the germline V gene. V lost 2 bases and J lost 2; bases outside the gene matches: 6. The CDR3 reads CASSLGTANTYEQYF. CDR3 nucleotide sequence: TGTGCCAGCAGCTTAGGGACAGCTAACACCTACGAGCAGTACTTC.

This clonotype has only a few counts. A much larger clone lies a single base off, so this may be a read error. The rearrangement links TRBV6-5 to TRBJ1-1; perhaps TRBD1 as D (5 bases). V was shortened by 2 bases and J by 1 base, with 5 bases between the two germline ends. The CDR3 loop spans 13 amino acids. Germline V gene lookup returns CDR1 MNHEY and CDR2 SVGAGI. The CDR3: CASSYQGNTEAFF. The CDR3 nucleotides are TGTGCCAGCAGTTACCAGGGGAACACTGAAGCTTTCTTT.

This clonotype was recorded once. The chain carries TRBV5-1 and TRBJ2-7, with 12 bases fitting TRBD1. Per germline, CDR1 SGHRS and CDR2 YFSETQ. V was clipped by 4 bases and J by 6 bases; unmatched bases: 11. CDR3 length: 16 amino acids. CDR3 in DNA: TGCGCCAGCAGCGTAACCGGGACAGGGGGCAACGGCGAGCAGTACTTC. It yields the protein CASSVTGTGGNGEQYF.

This clonotype has a handful of counts. One end of the junction is discordant with germline, which a read error may explain. The gene calls are TRBV9 and TRBJ1-6; D might be TRBD1 (5 bases). CDR3 size: 13 residues. CDR1 and CDR2 from the germline V gene are SGDLS and YYNGEE. The CDR3 bases are TGTGCCAGCACCGTAGGGGACTTAGGGCCCCTCCACTTT. It yields the protein CASTVGDLGPLHF. The variable domain in full, completed from reference TRBV9 and TRBJ1-6, reads DSGVTQTPKHLITATGQRVTLRCSPRSGDLSVYWYQQSLDQGLQFLIQYYNGEERAKGNILERFSAQQFPDLHSELNLSSLELGDSALYFCASTVGDLGPLHFGNGTRLTVT.

A remark on this clonotype: An end of the junction differs from the germline gene, which may be a read error. The chain recombines TRBV7-7 with TRBJ2-3; the D gene is possibly TRBD1 (5 bases). From germline, CDR1 is SSHAT and CDR2 FNYEAQ (reference sequence). The CDR3 totals 16 residues. The CDR3 loop is CASSLLPWGGTDTQYF. The CDR3 nucleotides are TGTGCTAGCAGCTTGCTCCCCTGGGGCGGCACAGATACGCAGTATTTT.

V usage is TRBV29-1 and J usage is TRBJ1-2, with a tentative D call TRBD1 (6 bases). Germline CDR1 SQVTM, CDR2 ANQGSEA. Trimming pared 8 bases from V and 2 bases from J, leaving 15 bases between. The CDR3 is made up of 13 amino acids. As DNA, the CDR3 is TGCAGCACCCCCTCAGGGGCCAACTATGGCTACACCTTC. Translation gives CSTPSGANYGYTF.

This rearrangement joins TRBV5-1 to TRBJ2-7, with D perhaps given as TRBD1 or TRBD2 (6 bases each). This CDR3 is 14 amino acids long. V dropped 4 bases and J dropped 3 bases, with 14 bases sitting between them. CDR1 is SGHRS and CDR2 is YFSETQ in the germline V gene. CDR3 DNA sequence: TGCGCCAGCAGCCCGGGGGACACCGTCTACGAGCAGTACTTC. This sequence encodes CASSPGDTVYEQYF.

The chain has TRBV2 and TRBJ2-7; 9 positions match TRBD2. The germline V gene has CDR1 SNHLY and CDR2 FYNNEI. The CDR3 runs 15 residues. The ends lost 6 bases at V and 7 bases at J; junction bases unmatched: 13. CDR3 amino acids: CASRSTSGPVGEQYF. CDR3 coding DNA: TGTGCCAGCAGGTCAACTAGCGGGCCCGTTGGGGAGCAGTACTTC.

The V and J genes are TRBV19 and TRBJ2-2; tentative D call: TRBD1 (6 bases). The CDR3 sequence is 15 residues long. Trimming pared 4 bases from V and 3 bases from J, leaving 12 bases between. The germline gives CDR1 LNHDA, CDR2 SQIVND (reference sequence). CDR3 nucleotides: TGTGCCAGTAGTACACAGGGTTCGGACACCGGGGAGCTGTTTTTT. Residues: CASSTQGSDTGELFF.

This clonotype came up a few times. This chain joins TRBV20-1 and TRBJ1-1; tentative D call: TRBD1 (5 bases). The CDR3 totals 14 residues. With 1 base removed from V and 2 bases from J, the gap between germline ends came to 11 bases. CDR1 and CDR2 from the germline V gene are DFQATT and SNEGSKA (reference sequence). The CDR3 region is CSARGERGNTEAFF. The DNA of the CDR3 is TGCAGTGCTAGAGGGGAGAGGGGTAACACTGAAGCTTTCTTT.

This chain joins TRBV20-1 and TRBJ2-1; 10 bases agree with TRBD2. The CDR3 contains 19 residues. Looked up from germline, CDR1 is DFQATT and CDR2 is SNEGSKA (reference sequence). Losses at the gene ends were 5 bases for V and 1 base for J; bases not matched to a gene: 17. The CDR3 DNA reads TGCAGTGCTCTACGACCACAGGGTAGCGGGAGGATTTCCTACAATGAGCAGTTCTTC. Its translation: CSALRPQGSGRISYNEQFF.

This clonotype was picked up a small number of times. The genes are TRBV20-1 and TRBJ1-5, with TRBD1 as a possible D gene (6 bases). CDR1 is DFQATT, CDR2 SNEGSKA, per germline (reference sequence). The CDR3 extends over 13 amino acids. V was pared by 6 bases and J by 6 bases, with 15 bases between. DNA for the CDR3: TGCAGTGCCCACCCGGGGGGGCTTCAGCCCCAGCATTTT. Translating it yields CSAHPGGLQPQHF.

In the case of this clonotype: With a much larger clone just one base away, this may be a read error. The V call is TRBV25-1, the J call TRBJ2-7; 8 nucleotides align to TRBD1. The CDR3 extends over 14 amino acids. Germline loops: CDR1 MGHDK, CDR2 SYGVNS. The CDR3 nucleotides are TGTGCCAGCAGTGGCCGACAGGGGAGATACGAGCAGCACTTC. Its translation: CASSGRQGRYEQHF.

V gene TRBV29-1 combines with J gene TRBJ1-4; 7 nucleotides agree with TRBD1. The CDR3 is made up of 13 amino acids. V gave up 6 bases and J gave up 8 bases; unmatched junction bases: 9. The V gene's germline CDR1 is SQVTM and CDR2 ANQGSEA. For the CDR3, the DNA is TGCAGCGTCGAACAGGGGCAACGGGAAAAACTGTTTTTT. As protein: CSVEQGQREKLFF.

The chain recombines TRBV4-1 with TRBJ2-1; D is uncertain. Germline lookup yields CDR1 MGHRA and CDR2 YSYEKL. CDR3 length: 12 amino acids. V was trimmed by 3 bases and J by 9 bases, leaving 9 bases between them. CDR3 in amino acids: CASSHGDAEQFF. Written as DNA, the CDR3 is TGCGCCAGCAGCCATGGTGATGCTGAGCAGTTCTTC.

This rearrangement joins TRBV19 to TRBJ2-7; TRBD2 is a possible D gene (5 bases). CDR3 length equals 14 residues. V lost 3 bases to trimming and J lost 0 bases, with 9 bases between them. Per the germline V gene, CDR1 is LNHDA and CDR2 is SQIVND (reference sequence). In nucleotides, the CDR3 is TGTGCCAGTAGTATTGGAGGTACCTCCTACGAGCAGTACTTC. Protein sequence: CASSIGGTSYEQYF. The whole variable domain, remainder taken from reference TRBV19 and TRBJ2-7, is DGGITQSPKYLFRKEGQNVTLSCEQNLNHDAMYWYRQDPGQGLRLIYYSQIVNDFQKGDIAEGYSVSREKKESFPLTVTSAQKNPTAFYLCASSIGGTSYEQYFGPGTRLTVT.

As to this clonotype: A read error may account for a junction end that differs from germline. The gene calls are TRBV28 and TRBJ1-4; 8 bases fit TRBD1. Germline CDR1 and CDR2: MDHEN and SYDVKM. CDR3 size: 15 residues. CDR3 protein: CANSNRQGKNEKLFF. The CDR3 DNA follows: TGTGCCAACAGTAACCGACAGGGGAAGAATGAAAAACTGTTTTTT.

V is TRBV12-3 or TRBV12-4 and J is TRBJ2-7; maybe TRBD2 (6 bases). The ends were cut back, 8 bases at V and 4 bases at J, with 12 bases in the middle. This CDR3 is 12 amino acids long. The CDR3 nucleotides are TGTGCCAGCGGTCGGACTACATACGAGCAGTACTTC. This gives the protein CASGRTTYEQYF.

V usage is TRBV4-3 and J usage is TRBJ2-7, with 9 nucleotides matching TRBD1. The germline V gene encodes CDR1 LGHNA and CDR2 YSLEER. The CDR3 contains 17 residues. J was trimmed by 5 bases and V by 0 bases; bases with no gene match: 11. The CDR3 region is CASSQEPPDRGGNEQYF. The CDR3 nucleotides read TGCGCCAGCAGCCAAGAACCCCCGGACAGGGGAGGTAACGAGCAGTACTTC.

This chain joins TRBV20-1 and TRBJ2-6; D not resolved. The V and J ends lost 4 bases and 0 bases respectively, with 10 bases between them. From germline, CDR1 is DFQATT and CDR2 SNEGSKA (reference sequence). There are 15 residues in the CDR3. In nucleotides, the CDR3 is TGCAGTGCTAAGGGTGGTGACTCTGGGGCCAACGTCCTGACTTTC. Amino acids: CSAKGGDSGANVLTF.

The V gene is TRBV10-3, the J gene TRBJ2-7, with a weak D call TRBD1 (5 bases). The last part of the DNA fits TRBJ2-5 better; the J call may be wrong. In germline, CDR1 is ENHRY, CDR2 SYGVKD. This CDR3 comprises 14 residues. CDR3 in DNA: TGTGCCATCAGTGAGTCGTCAGGGCGGGAGACCCAGTACTTC. It is translated as CAISESSGRETQYF.

This sequence joins TRBV13 and TRBJ2-7, with D perhaps TRBD1 or TRBD2 (6 bases each). The CDR3 contains 15 residues. Trimming cost V 5 bases and J 6 bases, with 20 bases left between them. Looked up from germline, CDR1 is PRHDT and CDR2 is FYEKMQ (reference sequence). DNA for the CDR3: TGTGCCAGCAGCCTCGGCGTGGGGGGCCCCTCCGAGCAGTACTTC. Residues: CASSLGVGGPSEQYF.